This TCR beta chain stems from a study of Ad26.COV2.S vaccination and SARS-CoV-2 variants. Study at large: Donor participated within the Ad26.COV2.S arm of the COV1001 trial.

Produced via immunoSEQ multiplex PCR; TCRdb's table is partial and in-frame only. The data hold roughly 350,000 clones, with roughly 91% observed a single time. The CDR3 totals 15 residues. V lost 0 bases, J lost 2 bases, and 4 bases stayed unmatched. Germline CDR1 reads SGHNT; CDR2 reads YYREEE (reference sequence). Regarding the study as a whole: Spike-specific TCR breadth was greater after Ad26.COV2.S than placebo.

Note on this clone: The target antigen is unknown.

The treatment here: 19 received Ad26.COV2.S at low or high dose, single or two shots; several received placebo; per-sample allocation not given. Sample collection was performed on day 63 after the first vaccine or placebo injection. The chain uses TRBV5-4 and TRBJ1-2; TRBD1 matches at 7 bases. The sequence was obtained from a person aged 18-60 years who received the Ad26.COV2.S COVID-19 vaccine or a placebo. The material was peripheral blood, obtained in a trial of Ad26.COV2.S vaccine versus placebo. CDR3 protein: CASSLAGQENYGYTF. CDR3 nucleotides: TGTGCCAGCAGCTTGGCCGGACAGGAGAACTATGGCTACACCTTC. Full variable domain (missing parts from reference TRBV5-4 and TRBJ1-2): ETGVTQSPTHLIKTRGQQVTLRCSSQSGHNTVSWYQQALGQGPQFIFQYYREEENGRGNFPPRFSGLQFPNYSSELNVNALELDDSALYLCASSLAGQENYGYTFGSGTRLTVV.